This TCR beta chain was identified in a study of neoadjuvant anti-PD-1 for oral cavity cancer. Study findings and constraints: Post-nivolumab, blood T cell clonality was significantly elevated in non-responders. Pretreatment Treg/Th17 ratio correlated inversely with post-treatment tumor clonality.

Some clones are missing from TCRdb's copy, which holds only in-frame ones; the method was immunoSEQ multiplex PCR. Among 11,000 to 15,000 clones listed, 70% were seen once. These newly diagnosed stage II-IVA oral cavity squamous cell carcinoma patients had no prior systemic or radiation treatment. Trimming took off 5 bases at V and 1 base at J, with 12 bases between the two ends. Per germline, CDR1 SGHTS and CDR2 YDEGEE. The CDR3 is 14 residues long. Comment on this clone: Its antigen is currently unknown.

The TCR was taken from a person between 40 and 85 years old with oral cavity squamous cell carcinoma. V usage is TRBV5-8 and J usage is TRBJ1-1; D is possibly TRBD1 (6 bases). This specimen consisted of PBMCs, obtained before nivolumab (anti-PD-1) treatment. Here the CDR3 DNA reads TGTGCCAGCAGTTCTCGGGGGGCGAACACTGAAGCTTTCTTT. Protein: CASSSRGANTEAFF.